This TCR beta chain comes out of a study of T cell responses to AZD1222 COVID-19 vaccine. Findings and caveats of the study: White British people made up most donors, females outnumbered males, and clonal diversity was possibly underestimated. Just a handful of people given AZD1222 tested seropositive at baseline. Only after the peak T cell response were repertoires sampled. Close to half of all spike-specific TCRs reportedly target regions of the variants that are unmutated.

CDR3 length: 13 residues. Trimming stripped 1 base from V and 7 bases from J, with 8 bases between. Germline loops: CDR1 SGHTA, CDR2 FQGNSA. Worth noting for this clone: No antigen is known for it.

The table came from immunoSEQ multiplex PCR; TCRdb's copy has only in-frame clones and leaves some out. The repertoire holds about 130,000 clones, with about 90% as singletons. Material: peripheral blood, obtained on day 0 of MenACWY control vaccination. V usage is TRBV7-2 and J usage is TRBJ1-5, with D possibly being TRBD1 (5 bases). This receptor was identified in an adult in good health. CDR3 sequence (DNA): TGTGCCAGCAGCTTAGTAGGGGCGCAGCCCCAGCATTTT. The encoded protein is CASSLVGAQPQHF.